This entry concerns a single T cell receptor (beta chain). Its cognate antigen is unknown. This CDR3 is 14 amino acids long. Germline V gives CDR1 SGHRS, CDR2 YFSETQ. Trimming removed 4 bases at V and 3 bases at J, with 13 bases between. This sample was taken from a study of T cell responses to AZD1222 COVID-19 vaccine. Study findings and constraints: Per reports, nearly half of all spike-specific TCRs target regions that are unmutated in variants.

Assay: immunoSEQ multiplex PCR; the TCRdb copy retains only in-frame clones and omits some. Of under 200,000 clones in the sample, more than 75% are singletons; the top ten hold approximately 26%. Source: peripheral blood, taken 28 days after the second AZD1222 dose. The V and J genes are TRBV5-1 and TRBJ2-5; D is ambiguous. This clonotype was sampled from an adult who received the AZD1222 COVID-19 vaccine. The CDR3 DNA is TGCGCCAGCAGCCAGACAAGGTGGGAAGAGACCCAGTACTTC. Translation gives CASSQTRWEETQYF.